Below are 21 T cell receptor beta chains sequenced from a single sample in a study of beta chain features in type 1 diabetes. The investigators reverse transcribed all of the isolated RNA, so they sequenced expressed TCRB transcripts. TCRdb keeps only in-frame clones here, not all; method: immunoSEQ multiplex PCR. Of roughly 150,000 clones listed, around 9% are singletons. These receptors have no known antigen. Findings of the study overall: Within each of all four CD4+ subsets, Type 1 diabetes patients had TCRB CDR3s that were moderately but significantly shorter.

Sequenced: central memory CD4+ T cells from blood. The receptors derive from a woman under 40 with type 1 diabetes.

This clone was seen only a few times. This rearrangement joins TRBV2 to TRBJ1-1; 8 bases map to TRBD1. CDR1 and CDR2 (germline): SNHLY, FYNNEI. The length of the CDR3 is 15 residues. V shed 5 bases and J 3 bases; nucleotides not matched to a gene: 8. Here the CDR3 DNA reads TGTGCCAGCAGTCCGAGACAGGGGTGGGACACTGAAGCTTTCTTT. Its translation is CASSPRQGWDTEAFF.

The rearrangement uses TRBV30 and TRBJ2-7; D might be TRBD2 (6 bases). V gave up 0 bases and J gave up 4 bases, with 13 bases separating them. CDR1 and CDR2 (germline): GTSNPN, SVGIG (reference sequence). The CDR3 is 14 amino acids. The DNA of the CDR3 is TGTGCCTGGAGTGTCGGTAGCGGAGCGTACGAGCAGTACTTC. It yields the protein CAWSVGSGAYEQYF.

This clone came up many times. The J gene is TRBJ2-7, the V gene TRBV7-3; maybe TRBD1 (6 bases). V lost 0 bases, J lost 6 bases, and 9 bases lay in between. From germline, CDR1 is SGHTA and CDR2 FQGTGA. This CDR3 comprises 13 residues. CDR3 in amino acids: CASSLTTGFEQYF. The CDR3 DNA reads TGTGCCAGCAGCTTAACCACAGGGTTCGAGCAGTACTTC.

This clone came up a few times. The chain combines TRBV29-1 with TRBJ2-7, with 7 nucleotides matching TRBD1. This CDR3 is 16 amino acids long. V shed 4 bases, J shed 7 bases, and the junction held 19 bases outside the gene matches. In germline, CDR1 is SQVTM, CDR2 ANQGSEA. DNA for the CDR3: TGCAGCGTTGGTCAAGATACCGGGACAGCGCGTCGAGAGCAGTACTTC. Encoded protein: CSVGQDTGTARREQYF.

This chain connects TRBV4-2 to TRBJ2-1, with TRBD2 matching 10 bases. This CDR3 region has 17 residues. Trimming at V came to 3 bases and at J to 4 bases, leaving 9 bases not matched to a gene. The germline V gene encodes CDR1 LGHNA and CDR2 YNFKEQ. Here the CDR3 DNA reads TGTGCCAGCAGCCACGAAATAGCGGGAGGCCCGTACAATGAGCAGTTCTTC. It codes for CASSHEIAGGPYNEQFF.

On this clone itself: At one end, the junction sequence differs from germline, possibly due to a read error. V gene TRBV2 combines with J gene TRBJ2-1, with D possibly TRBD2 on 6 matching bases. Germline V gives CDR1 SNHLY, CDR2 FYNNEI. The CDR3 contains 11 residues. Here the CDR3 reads CASSEGGIALF. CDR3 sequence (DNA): TGTGCCAGCAGTGAGGGAGGTATTGCCCTCTTC.

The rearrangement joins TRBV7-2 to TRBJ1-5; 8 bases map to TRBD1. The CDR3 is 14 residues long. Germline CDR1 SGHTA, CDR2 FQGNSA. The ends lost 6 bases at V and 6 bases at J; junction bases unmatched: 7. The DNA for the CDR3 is TGTGCCAGCAGAAACTCAGGGGGCGTTCAGCCCCAGCATTTT. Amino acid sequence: CASRNSGGVQPQHF.

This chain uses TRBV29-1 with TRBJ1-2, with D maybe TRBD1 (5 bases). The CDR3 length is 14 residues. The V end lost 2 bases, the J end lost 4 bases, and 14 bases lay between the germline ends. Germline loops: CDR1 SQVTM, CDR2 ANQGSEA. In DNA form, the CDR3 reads TGCAGCGTTGAAATCCCAGGGCGATTCTATGGCTACACCTTC. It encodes CSVEIPGRFYGYTF.

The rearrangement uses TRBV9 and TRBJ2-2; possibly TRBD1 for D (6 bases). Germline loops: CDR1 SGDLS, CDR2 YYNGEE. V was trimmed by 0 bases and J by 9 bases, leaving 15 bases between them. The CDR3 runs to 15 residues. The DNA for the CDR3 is TGTGCCAGCAGCGTAGATGGGGGCCAGCTTCGGGAGCTGTTTTTT. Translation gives CASSVDGGQLRELFF.

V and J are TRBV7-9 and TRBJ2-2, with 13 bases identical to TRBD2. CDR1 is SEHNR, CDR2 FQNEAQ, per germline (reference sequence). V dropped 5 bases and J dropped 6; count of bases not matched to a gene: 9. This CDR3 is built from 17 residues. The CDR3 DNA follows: TGTGCCAGCAGCCCTCGGACTAGCGGGAGTGGCGCCGGGGAGCTGTTTTTT. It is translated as CASSPRTSGSGAGELFF. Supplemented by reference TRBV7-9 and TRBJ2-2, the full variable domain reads DTGVSQNPRHKITKRGQNVTFRCDPISEHNRLYWYRQTLGQGPEFLTYFQNEAQLEKSRLLSDRFSAERPKGSFSTLEIQRTEQGDSAMYLCASSPRTSGSGAGELFFGEGSRLTVL.

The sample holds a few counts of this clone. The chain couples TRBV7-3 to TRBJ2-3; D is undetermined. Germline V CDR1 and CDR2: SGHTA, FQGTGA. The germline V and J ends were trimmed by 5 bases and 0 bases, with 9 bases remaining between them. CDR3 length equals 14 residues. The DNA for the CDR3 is TGTGCCAGCAGCCCTACCGGGAGCACAGATACGCAGTATTTT. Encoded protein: CASSPTGSTDTQYF.

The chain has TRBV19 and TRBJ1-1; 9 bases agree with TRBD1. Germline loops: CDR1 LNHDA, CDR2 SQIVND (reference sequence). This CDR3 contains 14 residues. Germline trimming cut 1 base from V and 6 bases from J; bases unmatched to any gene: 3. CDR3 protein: CASSIGDRVPEAFF. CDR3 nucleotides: TGTGCCAGTAGTATAGGGGACAGGGTCCCTGAAGCTTTCTTT.

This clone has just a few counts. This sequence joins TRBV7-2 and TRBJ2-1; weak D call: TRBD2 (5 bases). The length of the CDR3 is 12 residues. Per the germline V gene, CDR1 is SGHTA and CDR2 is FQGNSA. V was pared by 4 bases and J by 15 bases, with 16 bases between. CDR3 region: CASSSRPGRGFF. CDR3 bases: TGTGCCAGCAGCTCCAGACCGGGCCGGGGGTTCTTC. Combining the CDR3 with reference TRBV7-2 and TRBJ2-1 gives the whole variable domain GAGVSQSPSNKVTEKGKDVELRCDPISGHTALYWYRQSLGQGLEFLIYFQGNSAPDKSGLPSDRFSAERTGGSVSTLTIQRTQQEDSAVYLCASSSRPGRGFFGPGTRLTVL.

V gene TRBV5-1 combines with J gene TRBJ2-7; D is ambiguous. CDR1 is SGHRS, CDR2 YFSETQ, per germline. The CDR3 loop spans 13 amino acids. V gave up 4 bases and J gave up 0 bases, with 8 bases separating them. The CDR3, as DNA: TGCGCCAGCAGCCCTGACAACTCCTACGAGCAGTACTTC. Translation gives CASSPDNSYEQYF. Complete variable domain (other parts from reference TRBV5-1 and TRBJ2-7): KAGVTQTPRYLIKTRGQQVTLSCSPISGHRSVSWYQQTPGQGLQFLFEYFSETQRNKGNFPGRFSGRQFSNSRSEMNVSTLELGDSALYLCASSPDNSYEQYFGPGTRLTVT.

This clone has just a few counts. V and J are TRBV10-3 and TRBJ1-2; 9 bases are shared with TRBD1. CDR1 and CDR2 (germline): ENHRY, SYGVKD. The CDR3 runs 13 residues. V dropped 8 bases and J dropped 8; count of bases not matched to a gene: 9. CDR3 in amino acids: CAIRGQGLFGYTF. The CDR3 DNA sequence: TGTGCCATCCGGGGACAGGGTTTGTTCGGCTACACCTTC.

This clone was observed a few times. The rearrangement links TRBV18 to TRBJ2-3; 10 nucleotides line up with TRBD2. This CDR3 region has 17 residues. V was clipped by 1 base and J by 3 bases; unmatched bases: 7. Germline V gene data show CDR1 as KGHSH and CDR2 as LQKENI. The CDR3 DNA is TGTGCCAGCTCACCACTAAAAGATAGCGGGAGGACAGATACGCAGTATTTT. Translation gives CASSPLKDSGRTDTQYF. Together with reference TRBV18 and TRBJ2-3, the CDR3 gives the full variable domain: NAGVMQNPRHLVRRRGQEARLRCSPMKGHSHVYWYRQLPEEGLKFMVYLQKENIIDESGMPKERFSAEFPKEGPSILRIQQVVRGDSAAYFCASSPLKDSGRTDTQYFGPGTRLTVL.

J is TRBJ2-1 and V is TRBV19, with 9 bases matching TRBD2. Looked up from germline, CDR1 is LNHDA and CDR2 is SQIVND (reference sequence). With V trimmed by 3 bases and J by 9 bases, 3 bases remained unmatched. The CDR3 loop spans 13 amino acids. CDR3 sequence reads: CASSMMTSGEQFF. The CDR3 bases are TGTGCCAGTAGTATGATGACTAGCGGTGAGCAGTTCTTC.

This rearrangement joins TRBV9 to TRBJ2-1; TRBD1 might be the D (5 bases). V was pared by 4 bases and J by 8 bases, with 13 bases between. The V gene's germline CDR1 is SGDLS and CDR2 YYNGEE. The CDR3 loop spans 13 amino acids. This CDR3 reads CASSSLDKHEQFF. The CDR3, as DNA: TGTGCCAGCAGCTCCCTGGACAAGCATGAGCAGTTCTTC.

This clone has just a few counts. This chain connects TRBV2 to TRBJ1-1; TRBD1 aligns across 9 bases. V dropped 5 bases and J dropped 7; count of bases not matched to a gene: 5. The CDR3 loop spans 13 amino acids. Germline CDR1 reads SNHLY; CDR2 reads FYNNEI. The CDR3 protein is CASSRDREGEAFF. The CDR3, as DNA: TGTGCCAGCAGTCGGGACAGGGAGGGTGAAGCTTTCTTT.

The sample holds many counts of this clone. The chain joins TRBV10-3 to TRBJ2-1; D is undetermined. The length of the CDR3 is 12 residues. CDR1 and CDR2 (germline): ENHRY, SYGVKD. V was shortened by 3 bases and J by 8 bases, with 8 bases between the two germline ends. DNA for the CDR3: TGTGCCATCAGTGAAGAGAGTGATGAGCAGTTCTTC. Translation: CAISEESDEQFF.

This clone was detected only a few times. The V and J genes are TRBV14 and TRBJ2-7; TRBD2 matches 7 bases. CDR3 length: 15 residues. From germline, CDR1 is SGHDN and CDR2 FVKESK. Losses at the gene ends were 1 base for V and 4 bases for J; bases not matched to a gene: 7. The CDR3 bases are TGTGCCAGCAGCCAAGGGGGCGCGGGAGTGTACGAGCAGTACTTC. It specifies CASSQGGAGVYEQYF.